The TCR beta chain under discussion was sequenced for a study of low-dose radiotherapy and immunotherapy resistance in tumors. Study overall: The drug cyclophosphamide was given into a vein at 200 mg/m2 every two weeks, one day before radiation and immunotherapy.

Time point of the sample: after trial treatment. Treatment of the sample: LDRT plus nivolumab, ipilimumab, low-dose cyclophosphamide and aspirin (RACIN trial). Every donor's regimen consisted of nivolumab, ipilimumab, aspirin, low-dose cyclophosphamide and low-dose radiotherapy. Those eligible were patients bearing advanced solid tumors lacking tumor-infiltrating lymphocytes. The CDR3 totals 14 residues. The V end lost 0 bases, the J end lost 6 bases, and 14 bases lay between the germline ends. Germline-derived CDR1 and CDR2 are DFQATT and SNEGSKA (reference sequence). Primers used for first-strand cDNA, a TRAV- and TRBV-specific set, covered both alpha and beta chains. TCRs were put through approximately 20 PCR cycles of amplification with Phusion. A constant-region primer and the V-primer adapter served as the primer pair. One entry per CDR3 protein, called by TCRdb with MiXCR from the reads. The sample holds 65,000 to 95,000 distinct CDR3 sequences; 15% to 20% are singletons and the top ten take approximately 1.5%.

This clonotype was counted ten times or more. The clonotype was recovered from a male donor with prostate cancer. The chain employs TRBV20-1 and TRBJ2-5, with a weak D call TRBD1 (6 bases). Here the sequenced sample was PBMCs, taken after low-dose radiotherapy plus immunotherapy. The chain's CDR3 is CSARDSRQAQTQYF. The CDR3 nucleotides read TGCAGTGCTAGAGATTCAAGACAGGCGCAGACCCAGTACTTC.